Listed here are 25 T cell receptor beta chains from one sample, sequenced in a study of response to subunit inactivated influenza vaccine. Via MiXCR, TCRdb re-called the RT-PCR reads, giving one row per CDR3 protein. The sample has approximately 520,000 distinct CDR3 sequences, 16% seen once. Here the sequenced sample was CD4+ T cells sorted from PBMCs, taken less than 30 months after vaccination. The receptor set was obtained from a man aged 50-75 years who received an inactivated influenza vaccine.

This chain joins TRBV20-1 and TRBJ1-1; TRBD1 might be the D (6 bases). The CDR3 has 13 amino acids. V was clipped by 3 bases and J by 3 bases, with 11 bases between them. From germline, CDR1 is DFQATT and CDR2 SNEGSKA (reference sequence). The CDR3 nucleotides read TGCAGTGCTAGTCCACAGGGATACACTGAAGCTTTCTTT. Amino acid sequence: CSASPQGYTEAFF.

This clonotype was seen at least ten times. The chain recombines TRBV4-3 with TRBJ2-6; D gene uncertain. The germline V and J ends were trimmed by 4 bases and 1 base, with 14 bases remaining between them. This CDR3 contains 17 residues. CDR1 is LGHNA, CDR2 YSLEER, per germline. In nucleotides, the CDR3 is TGCGCCAGCAGCCGGGAAATACACAGATCTGGGGCCAACGTCCTGACTTTC. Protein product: CASSREIHRSGANVLTF.

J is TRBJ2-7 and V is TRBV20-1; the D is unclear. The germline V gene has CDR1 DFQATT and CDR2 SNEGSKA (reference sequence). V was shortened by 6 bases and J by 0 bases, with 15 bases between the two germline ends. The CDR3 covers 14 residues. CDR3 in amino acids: CSAPDGRLSYEQYF. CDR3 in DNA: TGCAGTGCCCCTGACGGCAGGCTCTCCTACGAGCAGTACTTC.

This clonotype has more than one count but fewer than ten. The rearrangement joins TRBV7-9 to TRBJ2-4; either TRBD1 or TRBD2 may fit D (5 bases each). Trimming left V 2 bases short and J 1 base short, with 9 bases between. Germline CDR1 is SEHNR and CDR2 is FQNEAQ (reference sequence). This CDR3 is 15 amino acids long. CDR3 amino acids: CASSLPRDAKNIQYF. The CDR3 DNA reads TGTGCCAGCAGCTTACCCCGGGACGCCAAAAACATTCAGTACTTC.

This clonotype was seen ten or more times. The CDR3 DNA reads TGTGCCAGCTCAGAGGACAGAAACTATGGCTACACCTTC. Its translation: CASSEDRNYGYTF. This chain uses TRBV18 with TRBJ1-2, with D perhaps TRBD1 (6 bases). Germline CDR1 is KGHSH and CDR2 is LQKENI. Trimming pared 5 bases from V and 2 bases from J, leaving 9 bases between. The CDR3 has 13 amino acids.

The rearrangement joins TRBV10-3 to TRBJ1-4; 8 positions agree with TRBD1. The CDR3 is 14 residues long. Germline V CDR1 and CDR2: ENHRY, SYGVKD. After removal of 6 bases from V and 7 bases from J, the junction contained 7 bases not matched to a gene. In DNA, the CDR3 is TGTGCCATCAGGGGCAGGGGGCTGGGTGAAAAACTGTTTTTT. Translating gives CAIRGRGLGEKLFF.

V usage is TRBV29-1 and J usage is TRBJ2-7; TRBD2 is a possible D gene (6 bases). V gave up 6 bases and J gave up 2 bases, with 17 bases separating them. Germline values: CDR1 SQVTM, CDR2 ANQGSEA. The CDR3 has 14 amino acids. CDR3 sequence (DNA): TGCAGCGTCGCGTTCCGGGAGAGGCCCTACGAGCAGTACTTC. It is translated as CSVAFRERPYEQYF.

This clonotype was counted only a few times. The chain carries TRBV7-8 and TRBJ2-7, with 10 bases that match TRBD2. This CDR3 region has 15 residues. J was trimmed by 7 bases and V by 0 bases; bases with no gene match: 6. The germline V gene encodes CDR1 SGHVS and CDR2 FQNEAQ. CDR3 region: CASSLAGTSVGEQYF. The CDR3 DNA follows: TGTGCCAGCAGCTTAGCCGGGACTAGCGTAGGTGAGCAGTACTTC.

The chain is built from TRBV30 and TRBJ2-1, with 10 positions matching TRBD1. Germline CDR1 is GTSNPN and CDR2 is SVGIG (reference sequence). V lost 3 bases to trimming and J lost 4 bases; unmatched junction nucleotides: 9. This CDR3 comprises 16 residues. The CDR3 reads CAWSLPGQGKYNEQFF. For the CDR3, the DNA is TGTGCCTGGAGCCTCCCGGGACAGGGGAAATACAATGAGCAGTTCTTC.

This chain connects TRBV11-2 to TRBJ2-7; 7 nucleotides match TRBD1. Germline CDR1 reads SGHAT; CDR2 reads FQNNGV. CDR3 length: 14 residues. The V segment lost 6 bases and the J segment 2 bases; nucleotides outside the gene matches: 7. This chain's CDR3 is CASRNLDRPYEQYF. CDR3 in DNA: TGTGCCAGCAGGAACCTGGACAGGCCCTACGAGCAGTACTTC.

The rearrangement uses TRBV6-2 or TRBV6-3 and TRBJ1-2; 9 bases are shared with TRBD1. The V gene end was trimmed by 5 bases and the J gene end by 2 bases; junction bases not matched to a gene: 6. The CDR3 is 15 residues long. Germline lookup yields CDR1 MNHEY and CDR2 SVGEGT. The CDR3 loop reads CASSHRGLSNYGYTF. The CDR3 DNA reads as TGTGCCAGCAGTCACAGGGGGCTATCCAACTATGGCTACACCTTC.

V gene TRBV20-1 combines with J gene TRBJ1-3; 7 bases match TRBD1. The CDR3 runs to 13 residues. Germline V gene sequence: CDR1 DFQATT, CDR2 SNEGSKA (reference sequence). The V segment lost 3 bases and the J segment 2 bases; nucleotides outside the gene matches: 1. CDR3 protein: CSARQGAGNTIYF. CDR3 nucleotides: TGCAGTGCTAGGCAGGGGGCTGGAAACACCATATATTTT.

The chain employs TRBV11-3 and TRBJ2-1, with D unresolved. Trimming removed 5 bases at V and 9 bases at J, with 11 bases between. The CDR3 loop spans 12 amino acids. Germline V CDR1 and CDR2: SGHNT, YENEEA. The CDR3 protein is CASSPTQGEQFF. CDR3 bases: TGTGCCAGCAGCCCTACTCAAGGTGAGCAGTTCTTC.

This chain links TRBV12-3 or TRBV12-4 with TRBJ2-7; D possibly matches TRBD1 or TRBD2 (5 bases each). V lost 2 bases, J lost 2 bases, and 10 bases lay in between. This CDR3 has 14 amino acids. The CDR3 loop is CASSLRGPAYEQYF. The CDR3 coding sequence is TGTGCCAGCAGTTTACGGGGCCCTGCCTACGAGCAGTACTTC.

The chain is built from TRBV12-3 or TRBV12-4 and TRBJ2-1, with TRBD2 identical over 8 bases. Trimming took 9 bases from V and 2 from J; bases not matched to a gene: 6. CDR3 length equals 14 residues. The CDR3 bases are TGTGCCAGTTCGGGGGGGCCGGCCTACAATGAGCAGTTCTTC. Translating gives CASSGGPAYNEQFF.

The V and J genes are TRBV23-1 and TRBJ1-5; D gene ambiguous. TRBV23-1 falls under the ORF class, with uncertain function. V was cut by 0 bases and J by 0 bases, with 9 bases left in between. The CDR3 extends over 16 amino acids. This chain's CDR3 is CASSQSAVYSNQPQHF. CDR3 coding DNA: TGCGCCAGCAGTCAATCGGCGGTTTATAGCAATCAGCCCCAGCATTTT.

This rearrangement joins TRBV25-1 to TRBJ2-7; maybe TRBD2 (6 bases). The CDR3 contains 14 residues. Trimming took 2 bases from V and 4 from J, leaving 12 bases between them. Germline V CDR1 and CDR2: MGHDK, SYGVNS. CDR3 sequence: CASSEGSGPYEQYF. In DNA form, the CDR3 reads TGTGCCAGCAGTGAAGGTAGCGGACCATACGAGCAGTACTTC.

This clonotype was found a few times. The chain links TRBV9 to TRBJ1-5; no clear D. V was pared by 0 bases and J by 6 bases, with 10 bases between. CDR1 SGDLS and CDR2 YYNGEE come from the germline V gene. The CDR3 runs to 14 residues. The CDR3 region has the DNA TGTGCCAGCAGCGTAGGGGGAGTCGGTCAGCCCCAGCATTTT. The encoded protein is CASSVGGVGQPQHF. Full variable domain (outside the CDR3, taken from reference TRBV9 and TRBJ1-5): DSGVTQTPKHLITATGQRVTLRCSPRSGDLSVYWYQQSLDQGLQFLIQYYNGEERAKGNILERFSAQQFPDLHSELNLSSLELGDSALYFCASSVGGVGQPQHFGDGTRLSIL.

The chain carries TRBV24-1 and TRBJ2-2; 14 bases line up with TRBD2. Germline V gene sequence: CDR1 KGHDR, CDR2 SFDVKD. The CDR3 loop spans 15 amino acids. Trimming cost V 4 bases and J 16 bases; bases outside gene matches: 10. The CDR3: CATSDPGTSGGVQFF. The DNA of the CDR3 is TGTGCCACCAGTGACCCCGGGACTAGCGGGGGAGTACAGTTTTTT.

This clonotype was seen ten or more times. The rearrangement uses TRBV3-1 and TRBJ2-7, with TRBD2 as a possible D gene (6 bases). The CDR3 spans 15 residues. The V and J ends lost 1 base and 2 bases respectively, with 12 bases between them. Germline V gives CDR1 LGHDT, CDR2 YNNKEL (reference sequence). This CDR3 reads CASSQAASEAYEQYF. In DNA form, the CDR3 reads TGTGCCAGCAGCCAAGCCGCTAGCGAGGCCTACGAGCAGTACTTC.

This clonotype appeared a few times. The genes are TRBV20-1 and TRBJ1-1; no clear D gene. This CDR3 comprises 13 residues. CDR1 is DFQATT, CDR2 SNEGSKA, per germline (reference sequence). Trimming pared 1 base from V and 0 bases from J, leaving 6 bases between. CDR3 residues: CSARVGMNTEAFF. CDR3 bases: TGCAGTGCTAGAGTGGGAATGAACACTGAAGCTTTCTTT.

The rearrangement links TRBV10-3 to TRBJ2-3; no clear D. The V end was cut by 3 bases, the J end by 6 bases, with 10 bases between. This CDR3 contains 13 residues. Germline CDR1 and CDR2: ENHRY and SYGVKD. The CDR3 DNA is TGTGCCATCAGTGATCGGGCGGCGGATACGCAGTATTTT. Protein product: CAISDRAADTQYF.

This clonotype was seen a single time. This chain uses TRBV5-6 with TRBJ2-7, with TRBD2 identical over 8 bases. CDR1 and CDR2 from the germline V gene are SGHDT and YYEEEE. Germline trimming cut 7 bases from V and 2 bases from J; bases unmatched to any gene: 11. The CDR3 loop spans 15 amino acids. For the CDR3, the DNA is TGTGCCAGCGGCCCTCGACTAGCGCGGACCTACGAGCAGTACTTC. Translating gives CASGPRLARTYEQYF. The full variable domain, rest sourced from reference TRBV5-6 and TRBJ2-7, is DAGVTQSPTHLIKTRGQQVTLRCSPKSGHDTVSWYQQALGQGPQFIFQYYEEEERQRGNFPDRFSGHQFPNYSSELNVNALLLGDSALYLCASGPRLARTYEQYFGPGTRLTVT.

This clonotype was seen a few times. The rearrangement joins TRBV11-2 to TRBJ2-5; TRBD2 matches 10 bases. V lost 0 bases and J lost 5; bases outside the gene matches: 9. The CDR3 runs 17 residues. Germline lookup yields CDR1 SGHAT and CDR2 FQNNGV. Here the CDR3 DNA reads TGTGCCAGCAGCTTAGATCGAAGCGGGAGGGCCTGGGAGACCCAGTACTTC. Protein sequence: CASSLDRSGRAWETQYF.

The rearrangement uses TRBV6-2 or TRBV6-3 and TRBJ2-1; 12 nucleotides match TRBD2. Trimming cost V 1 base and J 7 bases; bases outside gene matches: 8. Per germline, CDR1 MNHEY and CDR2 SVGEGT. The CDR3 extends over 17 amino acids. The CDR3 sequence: CASSYWVTSGRWNEQFF. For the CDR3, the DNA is TGTGCCAGCAGTTACTGGGTGACTAGCGGGAGATGGAATGAGCAGTTCTTC.